The 19 T cell receptor beta chains in this list originate from one sample, sequenced in a study of T cells in Graves' hyperthyroidism and ophthalmopathy. TCR beta CDR3 regions were amplified from RNA transcripts. The TCR CDR3 first-round RT-PCR relied on the HTBI primer set. TCRdb re-analysed the multiplex PCR reads in MiXCR, keeping a single row per CDR3 protein. The table includes over 700,000 distinct CDR3 sequences, 38% detected once. The sample was blood. These receptor sequences come from a man aged 18 to 29 with Graves' hyperthyroidism.

The table lists this clonotype with a few counts. CDR3: CASSRASGSNYGYTF. The CDR3, as DNA: TGTGCCAGCAGTAGAGCATCAGGGTCCAACTATGGCTACACCTTC. The chain links TRBV6-5 to TRBJ1-2; D might be TRBD1 (5 bases). The CDR3 has 15 amino acids. Trimming removed 5 bases at V and 2 bases at J, with 15 bases between. Germline values: CDR1 MNHEY, CDR2 SVGAGI.

The rearrangement links TRBV2 to TRBJ2-7; TRBD2 agrees at 7 bases. Germline CDR1 SNHLY, CDR2 FYNNEI. This CDR3 contains 15 residues. V lost 5 bases to trimming and J lost 3 bases; unmatched junction nucleotides: 10. For the CDR3, the DNA is TGTGCCAGCAGTTATGGCACGGGACTATACTACGAGCAGTACTTC. Protein product: CASSYGTGLYYEQYF.

V and J are TRBV19 and TRBJ1-5; D is undetermined. Germline loops: CDR1 LNHDA, CDR2 SQIVND (reference sequence). The CDR3 covers 16 residues. Trimming cost V 3 bases and J 0 bases, with 12 bases left between them. The CDR3 DNA reads TGTGCCAGTAGTATTACCCTAGAATATAGCAATCAGCCCCAGCATTTT. Protein sequence: CASSITLEYSNQPQHF.

The V and J genes are TRBV6-5 and TRBJ1-2, with D tentatively TRBD1 (5 bases). Germline loops: CDR1 MNHEY, CDR2 SVGAGI. The CDR3 totals 14 residues. V gave up 4 bases and J gave up 4 bases, with 13 bases separating them. CDR3 DNA sequence: TGTGCCAGCAGTTCAAAAGGAGGGGTCTATGGCTACACCTTC. This codes for CASSSKGGVYGYTF.

About this clonotype itself: The CDR3 carries no conserved terminal phenylalanine or tryptophan, so it likely arises from a read error. The chain has TRBV11-3 and TRBJ1-1; D gene unclear. The CDR3 has 13 residues. The V end lost 4 bases, the J end lost 10 bases, and 16 bases lay between the germline ends. Germline values: CDR1 SGHNT, CDR2 YENEEA. CDR3 amino acids: CASSSGSTRGAFL. The CDR3 region has the DNA TGTGCCAGCAGCTCCGGGTCAACTCGCGGAGCTTTCCTT.

This clonotype was recorded at least ten times. The V call is TRBV9, the J call TRBJ1-2; D is unclear. The CDR3 loop spans 16 amino acids. Germline CDR1 is SGDLS and CDR2 is YYNGEE. Trimming removed 0 bases at V and 3 bases at J, with 15 bases between. CDR3 region: CASSVATAGGYYGYTF. The CDR3 DNA reads TGTGCCAGCAGCGTAGCTACTGCGGGCGGATACTATGGCTACACCTTC. Together with reference TRBV9 and TRBJ1-2, the CDR3 gives the full variable domain: DSGVTQTPKHLITATGQRVTLRCSPRSGDLSVYWYQQSLDQGLQFLIQYYNGEERAKGNILERFSAQQFPDLHSELNLSSLELGDSALYFCASSVATAGGYYGYTFGSGTRLTVV.

The chain links TRBV20-1 to TRBJ2-5; the match to TRBD2 covers 8 bases. The V and J ends lost 2 bases and 5 bases, in that order; junction bases with no gene match: 1. The germline V gene encodes CDR1 DFQATT and CDR2 SNEGSKA (reference sequence). The CDR3 runs 12 residues. The CDR3 loop reads CSARSSGETQYF. CDR3 DNA sequence: TGCAGTGCTAGATCTAGCGGGGAGACCCAGTACTTC.

The chain employs TRBV12-3 or TRBV12-4 and TRBJ1-6, with a tentative D call TRBD1 (6 bases). This CDR3 is 14 amino acids long. V shed 3 bases and J shed 6 bases, with 9 bases lying between them. CDR3 residues: CASSFRGPNSPLHF. For the CDR3, the DNA is TGTGCCAGCAGTTTCAGGGGCCCTAATTCACCCCTCCACTTT.

The chain employs TRBV2 and TRBJ2-3; D gene unclear. The V gene lost 5 bases and the J gene lost 2 bases, with 8 bases spanning the gap. Germline loops: CDR1 SNHLY, CDR2 FYNNEI. This CDR3 is 13 amino acids long. The CDR3 region has the DNA TGTGCCAGCAGTTTATGGGACACAGATACGCAGTATTTT. It translates to CASSLWDTDTQYF.

The table lists this clonotype with many counts. An end of the junction does not agree with germline; a read error may underlie this. The V call is TRBV4-1, the J call TRBJ1-1; D is ambiguous. The CDR3 consists of 14 residues. Germline assignment: CDR1 MGHRA and CDR2 YSYEKL. The CDR3: CASSQEAGNTEAFF. The CDR3 nucleotides read TGTGCCAGCAGCCAAGAGGCAGGGAACACTGAAGCTTTCTTT.

The V call is TRBV2, the J call TRBJ2-7; 8 positions agree with TRBD1. Germline V gene lookup returns CDR1 SNHLY and CDR2 FYNNEI. This CDR3 spans 14 amino acids. The J segment lost 5 bases and the V segment lost 5 bases, leaving 8 bases of the junction unmatched. This chain's CDR3 is CASSSDRAAHEQYF. For the CDR3, the DNA is TGTGCCAGCAGTTCGGACAGGGCGGCCCACGAGCAGTACTTC.

The chain recombines TRBV12-3 or TRBV12-4 with TRBJ2-6; the D gene is possibly TRBD1 (6 bases). This CDR3 region has 10 residues. Trimming removed 6 bases at V and 17 bases at J, with 11 bases between. The CDR3 sequence is CASSPGVMTF. The CDR3 DNA is TGTGCCAGCAGCCCAGGGGTCATGACTTTC.

A note on this clonotype: A read error may explain this, as a much larger clone is one base away. The V call is TRBV9, the J call TRBJ2-2; D is unclear. The length of the CDR3 is 13 residues. Germline values: CDR1 SGDLS, CDR2 YYNGEE. The CDR3 nucleotides are TGTACCAGCAGCGAAATGGGGACCGGGGAGCTGTTTTTT. Its protein is CTSSEMGTGELFF.

This clonotype was counted once. The V call is TRBV20-1, the J call TRBJ2-7; 9 bases are a match to TRBD1. Germline V gene sequence: CDR1 DFQATT, CDR2 SNEGSKA (reference sequence). After removal of 5 bases from V and 7 bases from J, the junction contained 12 bases not matched to a gene. This CDR3 has 14 amino acids. The CDR3 sequence is CSAVTGGLSGEQYF. CDR3 DNA: TGCAGTGCTGTGACAGGGGGTCTTTCGGGAGAGCAGTACTTC.

This clonotype was counted ten times or more. This rearrangement joins TRBV7-2 to TRBJ2-7; D remains unclear. This CDR3 spans 11 amino acids. Germline lookup yields CDR1 SGHTA and CDR2 FQGNSA. Trimming removed 5 bases from V and 7 bases from J, with 9 bases in between. This CDR3 reads CASSPGGEQYF. In DNA form, the CDR3 reads TGTGCCAGCAGCCCCGGTGGGGAGCAGTACTTC.

The chain couples TRBV5-5 to TRBJ1-1; D is unclear. CDR1 and CDR2 from the germline V gene are SGHKS and YYEKEE (reference sequence). The CDR3 has 16 residues. The germline V and J ends were trimmed by 2 bases and 0 bases, with 14 bases remaining between them. The CDR3 coding sequence is TGTGCCAGCAGCTTTCAACCGGGCTTAATGAACACTGAAGCTTTCTTT. Translation: CASSFQPGLMNTEAFF.

CDR3 DNA: TGTGCCAGCAGCTCCGGGACACCAATACGAAACACCATATATTTT. It yields the protein CASSSGTPIRNTIYF. The chain is built from TRBV13 and TRBJ1-3, with D possibly matching TRBD1 (6 bases). This CDR3 region has 15 residues. Trimming took 4 bases from V and 5 from J, leaving 15 bases between them. Germline CDR1 PRHDT, CDR2 FYEKMQ (reference sequence).

The genes are TRBV20-1 and TRBJ2-5; 9 positions agree with TRBD2. The CDR3 sequence is 14 residues long. With V trimmed by 0 bases and J by 5 bases, 4 bases remained unmatched. CDR1 and CDR2 from the germline V gene are DFQATT and SNEGSKA (reference sequence). The CDR3 spells CSARDAGGRETQYF. CDR3 bases: TGCAGTGCTAGAGATGCGGGGGGGCGTGAGACCCAGTACTTC.

To note about this clonotype: A junction end diverges from the germline sequence, so it may reflect a read error. The chain has TRBV5-1 and TRBJ1-2; TRBD1 might be the D (6 bases). The CDR3 totals 17 residues. Germline V gene lookup returns CDR1 SGHRS and CDR2 YFSETQ. For the CDR3, the DNA is TGCGCCGGCAGCTTGGAAAACCCAGGGGCGAGGGCCTATGGCTACACCTTC. Its protein product is CAGSLENPGARAYGYTF.